This TCR beta chain was captured in a study of a mutant IDH1 vaccine in newly diagnosed glioma. Profiled with immunoSEQ multiplex PCR; TCRdb holds only in-frame clones, not every one. The top ten hold 5% to 6.5% of the sample, which has some 64,000 clones, over 70% seen once. The CDR3 is made up of 14 amino acids. Germline V CDR1 and CDR2: SEHNR, FQNEAQ (reference sequence). Trimming took 6 bases from V and 5 from J, leaving 16 bases between them. Time point described: week 11, during vaccination. Each vaccine dose was 300 ug of mutant IDH1 20-mer peptide, with topical imiquimod. Note on this clone: Antigen: not known.

The chain joins TRBV7-9 to TRBJ2-5; D possibly corresponds to TRBD1 (6 bases). This receptor was taken from a man aged 50-60 years with glioma. This sample comprised PBMCs, obtained from a glioma patient whose treatment included an IDH1 peptide vaccine. CDR3 DNA sequence: TGTGCCAGCAGACATCGGACAGAGGCGGAGACCCAGTACTTC. Protein product: CASRHRTEAETQYF.